This T cell receptor (beta chain) was captured in a study of T-cell reconstitution after alpha-beta-depleted transplantation in children. The CDR3 contains 13 residues. The J segment lost 6 bases and the V segment lost 9 bases, leaving 2 bases of the junction unmatched. Germline V CDR1 and CDR2: ENHRY, SYGVKD. During its preparation, the TCRbeta library received unique molecular identifiers. Using its own MiXCR run on the PCR reads, TCRdb lists one record per CDR3 protein. Here the sample spans roughly 500,000 distinct CDR3 sequences, around 12% being singletons. The sample here was PBMCs from the stem cell graft donor, taken from the stem cell graft. This chain links TRBV10-3 with TRBJ2-1; 13 bases are shared with TRBD2. The receptor was derived from a human donor who donated a stem cell graft to a child with combined immunodeficiency. This chain's CDR3 is CAMGLAGINEQFF. DNA for the CDR3: TGTGCCATGGGACTAGCGGGGATCAATGAGCAGTTCTTC.